Listed here are 22 T cell receptor beta chains from one sample, sequenced in a study of identical twins. TCRdb independently ran MiXCR on the 5' RACE reads; one entry per CDR3 protein. The sample gives roughly 250,000 distinct CDR3 sequences, about 7.5% of which show up once; around 5.4% is in the top ten. This same sample was also taken into another study, of yellow fever vaccine responses in identical twins.

The specimen was CD8+ T cells sorted from blood. The receptors here all came from a woman under 30 in good health.

This clonotype was observed at least ten times. CDR3 region: CASSFGGTYNEQFF. CDR3 bases: TGTGCCAGCAGTTTTGGCGGTACCTACAATGAGCAGTTCTTC. The chain combines TRBV12-3 or TRBV12-4 with TRBJ2-1; D gene uncertain. V was clipped by 3 bases and J by 2 bases, with 8 bases between them. The CDR3 is 14 amino acids.

The sample holds many counts of this clonotype. V is TRBV12-3 or TRBV12-4 and J is TRBJ1-1; D perhaps matches TRBD1 (5 bases). V lost 8 bases, J lost 0 bases, and 22 bases lay in between. CDR3 length: 17 amino acids. The CDR3 DNA reads TGTGCCAGCCCGCCCCCCGGTGGGGGGACCTTGAACACTGAAGCTTTCTTT. Translating gives CASPPPGGGTLNTEAFF.

This clonotype was recorded at least ten times. The V gene is TRBV12-3 or TRBV12-4, the J gene TRBJ2-7; the D call may be TRBD1 or TRBD2 (5 bases each). The CDR3 sequence is 18 residues long. V lost 5 bases, J lost 6 bases, and 29 bases lay in between. CDR3 amino acids: CASSPLHIRDPYLSEQYF. The CDR3 bases are TGTGCCAGCAGTCCACTCCATATCCGGGACCCATATTTATCCGAGCAGTACTTC.

This chain connects TRBV28 to TRBJ2-7, with D possibly TRBD2 on 5 matching bases. The CDR3 covers 13 residues. The germline gives CDR1 MDHEN, CDR2 SYDVKM. Trimming pared 4 bases from V and 6 bases from J, leaving 13 bases between. CDR3 bases: TGTGCCAGCAGTTCCGGGATTTTCGGCGAGCAGTACTTC. Its translation is CASSSGIFGEQYF.

V usage is TRBV3-1 and J usage is TRBJ2-1, with 13 bases lining up with TRBD2. The CDR3 is 15 amino acids. Germline values: CDR1 LGHDT, CDR2 YNNKEL (reference sequence). V lost 6 bases, J lost 8 bases, and 7 bases stayed unmatched. The DNA of the CDR3 is TGTGCCAGCAGACACGGACTAGCGGGGGCCCATGAGCAGTTCTTC. Translated, it gives CASRHGLAGAHEQFF.

The genes are TRBV27 and TRBJ2-2, with D unclear. The V end was cut by 2 bases, the J end by 4 bases, with 5 bases between. CDR3 length equals 13 residues. Germline CDR1 is MNHEY and CDR2 is SMNVEV (reference sequence). The CDR3 reads CASSLQFTGELFF. The DNA for the CDR3 is TGTGCCAGCAGTTTACAGTTCACCGGGGAGCTGTTTTTT.

This clonotype was detected ten times or more. J is TRBJ2-2 and V is TRBV12-3 or TRBV12-4; D remains unclear. V was trimmed by 0 bases and J by 4 bases, leaving 12 bases between them. This CDR3 spans 16 amino acids. CDR3 amino acids: CASSLAGIKGTGELFF. The CDR3 DNA reads TGTGCCAGCAGTTTAGCAGGAATCAAAGGCACCGGGGAGCTGTTTTTT.

This clonotype was seen a handful of times. V is TRBV27 and J is TRBJ2-3; the D gene is possibly TRBD1 (5 bases). The V end lost 0 bases, the J end lost 2 bases, and 12 bases lay between the germline ends. Germline CDR1 and CDR2: MNHEY and SMNVEV (reference sequence). The CDR3 is made up of 16 amino acids. CDR3 loop: CASSLSGVTYTDTQYF. The CDR3 DNA is TGTGCCAGCAGTTTATCAGGGGTAACCTACACAGATACGCAGTATTTT.

This clonotype appeared a few times. V and J are TRBV5-1 and TRBJ1-1; D unclear. Trimming removed 0 bases from V and 8 bases from J, with 11 bases in between. Looked up from germline, CDR1 is SGHRS and CDR2 is YFSETQ. The CDR3 sequence is 13 residues long. As DNA, the CDR3 is TGCGCCAGCAGCTTGGCCCCCGAAGGAGAAGCTTTCTTT. Protein product: CASSLAPEGEAFF.

There are many counts of this clonotype. The chain combines TRBV15 with TRBJ1-3; 7 nucleotides match TRBD1. Germline V gives CDR1 LNHNV, CDR2 YYDKDF (reference sequence). The CDR3 has 14 residues. Unmatched junction bases numbered 5, after V lost 5 bases and J lost 4 bases. The CDR3, as DNA: TGTGCCACCAGCTCAACAGGGGCAGGAAACACCATATATTTT. It yields the protein CATSSTGAGNTIYF.

At least ten counts were recorded for this clonotype. The chain links TRBV20-1 to TRBJ2-3; 8 nucleotides line up with TRBD2. Germline-derived CDR1 and CDR2 are DFQATT and SNEGSKA (reference sequence). This CDR3 has 12 amino acids. J lost 5 bases, V lost 8 bases, and 6 bases had no gene match. CDR3 protein: CSTGLGGDTQYF. The CDR3 DNA sequence: TGCAGTACGGGACTAGGGGGAGATACGCAGTATTTT.

This clonotype was detected a few times. The chain couples TRBV18 to TRBJ2-7, with 9 bases matching TRBD1. The CDR3 totals 15 residues. Unmatched junction bases numbered 6, after V lost 3 bases and J lost 3 bases. Per germline, CDR1 KGHSH and CDR2 LQKENI. The CDR3 sequence is CASSPTGGTSYEQYV. The CDR3 region has the DNA TGTGCCAGCTCACCGACAGGGGGTACGAGCTACGAGCAGTACGTC.

This clonotype was counted at least ten times. This rearrangement joins TRBV12-3 or TRBV12-4 to TRBJ2-5; D not resolved. The CDR3 loop spans 14 amino acids. Trimming shortened V by 4 bases and J by 1 base, and 10 bases separated the two germline ends. CDR3 in amino acids: CASSSLGLQETQYF. CDR3 in DNA: TGTGCCAGCAGTTCCCTAGGGCTCCAAGAGACCCAGTACTTC.

This chain connects TRBV20-1 to TRBJ2-5; 10 bases map to TRBD2. Germline CDR1 and CDR2: DFQATT and SNEGSKA (reference sequence). The CDR3 is made up of 15 amino acids. V lost 3 bases to trimming and J lost 5 bases; unmatched junction nucleotides: 9. DNA of the CDR3: TGCAGTGCTAGTGAGGCTAGCGGGAGACACGAGACCCAGTACTTC. Translation gives CSASEASGRHETQYF.

The chain links TRBV6-1 to TRBJ1-4, with D perhaps matching TRBD1 (5 bases). Deletions cut 6 bases from V and 1 base from J, with 15 bases between. Per germline, CDR1 MNHNS and CDR2 SASEGT. The CDR3 covers 16 residues. CDR3 nucleotides: TGTGCCAGCAGGTCCGGGACTGGCGTAACTAATGAAAAACTGTTTTTT. Translating gives CASRSGTGVTNEKLFF.

This clonotype was counted ten times or more. This CDR3 is CATQGAHTEAFF. The CDR3 DNA reads TGTGCCACCCAGGGGGCGCACACTGAAGCTTTCTTT. The chain has TRBV25-1 and TRBJ1-1, with 8 bases aligning to TRBD1. The ends lost 10 bases at V and 3 bases at J; junction bases unmatched: 4. Germline V lookup: CDR1 MGHDK, CDR2 SYGVNS. CDR3 length equals 12 residues.

This clonotype has at least ten counts. The chain is built from TRBV4-1 and TRBJ2-3; the match to TRBD1 covers 8 bases. V lost 4 bases, J lost 6 bases, and 12 bases stayed unmatched. The CDR3 extends over 16 amino acids. CDR1 and CDR2 (germline): MGHRA, YSYEKL. This CDR3 is CASSLQRDRPSDTQYF. DNA of the CDR3: TGCGCCAGCAGCCTACAAAGGGACAGGCCGTCTGATACGCAGTATTTT.

This clonotype was observed many times. The CDR3 DNA reads as TGTGCCAGCAGCTTAGAGGTTTGGGGCTATGGCTACACCTTC. Translating it yields CASSLEVWGYGYTF. This chain connects TRBV7-2 to TRBJ1-2, with D hard to call. The CDR3 extends over 14 amino acids. Trimming removed 1 base from V and 4 bases from J, with 10 bases in between. The germline V gene has CDR1 SGHTA and CDR2 FQGNSA.

This clonotype has ten or more counts. DNA for the CDR3: TGTGCCAGCAGTCTCACCGGGACAGGGGTTGACTATGGCTACACCTTC. Translation: CASSLTGTGVDYGYTF. The chain has TRBV28 and TRBJ1-2, with 10 bases matching TRBD1. The CDR3 has 16 amino acids. Trimming took 5 bases from V and 3 from J; bases not matched to a gene: 9. Germline assignment: CDR1 MDHEN and CDR2 SYDVKM.

The chain links TRBV6-4 to TRBJ1-6; D not resolved. This CDR3 is 13 amino acids long. V was pared by 5 bases and J by 8 bases, with 10 bases between. Germline lookup yields CDR1 MRHNA and CDR2 SNTAGT. CDR3 nucleotides: TGTGCCAGCAGTAACACAGCGTATTCACCCCTCCACTTT. Its protein product is CASSNTAYSPLHF.

Only a few counts were recorded for this clonotype. This chain connects TRBV6-5 to TRBJ2-2; D may be TRBD1 or TRBD2 (6 bases each). Per germline, CDR1 MNHEY and CDR2 SVGAGI. The CDR3 contains 16 residues. V lost 0 bases and J lost 4, with 12 bases in between. The CDR3 is CASSYSPGASTGELFF. CDR3 nucleotide sequence: TGTGCCAGCAGTTACTCACCGGGGGCGAGCACCGGGGAGCTGTTTTTT.

The CDR3 nucleotides read TGTGCCAGCAGTTACTCGAGGGGGGAGCTGTTTTTT. Translation: CASSYSRGELFF. V gene TRBV6-5 combines with J gene TRBJ2-2; D is ambiguous. In germline, CDR1 is MNHEY, CDR2 SVGAGI. The germline V and J ends were trimmed by 0 bases and 8 bases, with 4 bases remaining between them. The CDR3 is 12 amino acids.